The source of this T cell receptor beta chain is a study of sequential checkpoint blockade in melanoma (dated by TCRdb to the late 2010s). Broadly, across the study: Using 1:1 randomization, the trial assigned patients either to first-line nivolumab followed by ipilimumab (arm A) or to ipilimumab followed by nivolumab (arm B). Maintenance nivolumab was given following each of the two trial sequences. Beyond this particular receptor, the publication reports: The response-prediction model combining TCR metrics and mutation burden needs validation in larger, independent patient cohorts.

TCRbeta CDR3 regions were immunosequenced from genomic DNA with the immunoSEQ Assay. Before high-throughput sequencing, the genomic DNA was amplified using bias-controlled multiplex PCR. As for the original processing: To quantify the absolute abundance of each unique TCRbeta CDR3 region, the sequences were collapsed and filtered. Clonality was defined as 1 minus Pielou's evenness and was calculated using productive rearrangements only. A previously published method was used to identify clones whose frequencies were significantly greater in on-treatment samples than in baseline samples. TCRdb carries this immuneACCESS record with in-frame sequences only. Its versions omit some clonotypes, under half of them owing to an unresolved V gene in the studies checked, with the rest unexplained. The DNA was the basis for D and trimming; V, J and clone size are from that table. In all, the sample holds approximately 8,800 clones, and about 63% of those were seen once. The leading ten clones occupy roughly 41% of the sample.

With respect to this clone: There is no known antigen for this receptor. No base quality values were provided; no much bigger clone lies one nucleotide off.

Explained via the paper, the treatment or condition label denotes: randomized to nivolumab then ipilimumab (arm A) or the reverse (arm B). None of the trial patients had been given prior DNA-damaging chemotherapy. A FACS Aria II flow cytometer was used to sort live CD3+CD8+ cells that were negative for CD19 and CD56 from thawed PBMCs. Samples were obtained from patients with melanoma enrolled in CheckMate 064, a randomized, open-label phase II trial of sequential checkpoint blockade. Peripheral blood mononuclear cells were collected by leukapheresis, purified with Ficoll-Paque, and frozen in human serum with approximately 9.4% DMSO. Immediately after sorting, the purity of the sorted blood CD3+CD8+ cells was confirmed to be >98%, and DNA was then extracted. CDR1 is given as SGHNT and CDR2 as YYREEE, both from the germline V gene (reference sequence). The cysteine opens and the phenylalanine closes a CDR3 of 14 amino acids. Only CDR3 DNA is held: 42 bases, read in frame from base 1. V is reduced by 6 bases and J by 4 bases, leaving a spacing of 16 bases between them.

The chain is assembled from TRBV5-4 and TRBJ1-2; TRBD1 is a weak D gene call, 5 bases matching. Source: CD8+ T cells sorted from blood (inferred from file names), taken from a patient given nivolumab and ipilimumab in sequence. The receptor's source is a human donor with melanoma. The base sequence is TGTGCCAGCAATCGGCCAGGGTCCTCCTATGGCTACACCTTC. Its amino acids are CASNRPGSSYGYTF.